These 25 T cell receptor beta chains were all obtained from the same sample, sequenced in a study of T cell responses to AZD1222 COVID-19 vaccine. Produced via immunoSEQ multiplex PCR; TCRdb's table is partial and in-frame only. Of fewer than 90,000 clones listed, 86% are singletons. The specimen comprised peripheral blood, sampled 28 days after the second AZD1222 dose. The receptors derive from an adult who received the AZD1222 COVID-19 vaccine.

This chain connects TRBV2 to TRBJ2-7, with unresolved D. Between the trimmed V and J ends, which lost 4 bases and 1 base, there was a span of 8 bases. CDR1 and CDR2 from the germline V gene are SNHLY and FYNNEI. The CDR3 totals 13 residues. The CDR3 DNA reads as TGTGCCAGCAGTGTGGGCAGGTCCTACGAGCAGTACTTC. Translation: CASSVGRSYEQYF.

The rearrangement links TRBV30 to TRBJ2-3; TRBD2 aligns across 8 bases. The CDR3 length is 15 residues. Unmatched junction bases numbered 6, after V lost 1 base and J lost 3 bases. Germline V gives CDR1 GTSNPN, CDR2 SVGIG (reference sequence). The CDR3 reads CAWSDRGGFTDTQYF. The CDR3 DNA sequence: TGTGCCTGGAGTGACCGGGGGGGGTTTACAGATACGCAGTATTTT.

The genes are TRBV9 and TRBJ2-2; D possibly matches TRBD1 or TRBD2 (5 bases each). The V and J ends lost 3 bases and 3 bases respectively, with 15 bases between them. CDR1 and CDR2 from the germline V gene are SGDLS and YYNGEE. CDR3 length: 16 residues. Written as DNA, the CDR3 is TGTGCCAGCAGCGCGACCCCGGGACGATACACCGGGGAGCTGTTTTTT. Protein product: CASSATPGRYTGELFF.

CDR3 bases: TGTGCCAGCAGTTTTGGAGGGTACACCGGGGAGCTGTTTTTT. Residues: CASSFGGYTGELFF. The chain couples TRBV28 to TRBJ2-2; the D gene is possibly TRBD2 (6 bases). The CDR3 runs 14 residues. Germline values: CDR1 MDHEN, CDR2 SYDVKM. The V and J ends lost 3 bases and 3 bases respectively, with 8 bases between them.

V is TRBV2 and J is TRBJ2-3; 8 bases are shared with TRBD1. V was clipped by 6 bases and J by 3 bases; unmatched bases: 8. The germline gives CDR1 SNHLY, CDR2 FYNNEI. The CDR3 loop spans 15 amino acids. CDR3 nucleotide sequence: TGTGCCAGCAGAGGACAGGGATTTGGGACAGATACGCAGTATTTT. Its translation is CASRGQGFGTDTQYF.

CDR3 sequence (DNA): TGCGCCAGCAGCCAGCCCGGAGTCTCCTACGAGCAGTACTTC. Translating gives CASSQPGVSYEQYF. V and J are TRBV4-1 and TRBJ2-7; D not certain. Germline loops: CDR1 MGHRA, CDR2 YSYEKL. The length of the CDR3 is 14 residues. V was shortened by 3 bases and J by 0 bases, with 9 bases between the two germline ends.

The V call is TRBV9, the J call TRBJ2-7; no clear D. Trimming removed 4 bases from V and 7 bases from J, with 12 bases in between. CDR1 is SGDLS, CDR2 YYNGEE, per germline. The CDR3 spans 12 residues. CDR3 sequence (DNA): TGTGCCAGCAGCCCAAGAGTAGGGGAGCAGTACTTC. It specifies CASSPRVGEQYF. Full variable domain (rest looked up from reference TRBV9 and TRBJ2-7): DSGVTQTPKHLITATGQRVTLRCSPRSGDLSVYWYQQSLDQGLQFLIQYYNGEERAKGNILERFSAQQFPDLHSELNLSSLELGDSALYFCASSPRVGEQYFGPGTRLTVT.

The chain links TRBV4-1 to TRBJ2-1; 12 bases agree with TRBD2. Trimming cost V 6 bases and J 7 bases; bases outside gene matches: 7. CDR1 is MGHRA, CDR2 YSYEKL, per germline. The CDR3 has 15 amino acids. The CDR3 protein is CASRHPGLAGNEQFF. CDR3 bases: TGCGCCAGCAGGCACCCGGGACTAGCGGGTAATGAGCAGTTCTTC.

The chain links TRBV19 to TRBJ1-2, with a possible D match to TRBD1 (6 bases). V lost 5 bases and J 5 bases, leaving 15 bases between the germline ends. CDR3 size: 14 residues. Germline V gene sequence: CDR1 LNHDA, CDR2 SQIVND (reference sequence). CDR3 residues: CASSPLGGSYGYTF. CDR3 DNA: TGTGCCAGTAGTCCTCTCGGGGGCTCATATGGCTACACCTTC.

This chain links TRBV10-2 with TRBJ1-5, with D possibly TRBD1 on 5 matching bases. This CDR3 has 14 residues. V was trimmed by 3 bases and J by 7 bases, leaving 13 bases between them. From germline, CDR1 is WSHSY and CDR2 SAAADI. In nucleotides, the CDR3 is TGCGCCAGCAGTGAAAGCAGGGAGGGCCAGCCCCAGCATTTT. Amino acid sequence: CASSESREGQPQHF.

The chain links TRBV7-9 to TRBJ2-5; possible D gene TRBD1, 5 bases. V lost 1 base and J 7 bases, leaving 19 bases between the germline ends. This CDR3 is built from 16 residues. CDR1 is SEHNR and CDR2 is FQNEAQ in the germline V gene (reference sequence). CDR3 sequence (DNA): TGTGCCAGCAGCTTAGGGTTATTTTCAGGGCGGAGGACCCAGTACTTC. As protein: CASSLGLFSGRRTQYF.

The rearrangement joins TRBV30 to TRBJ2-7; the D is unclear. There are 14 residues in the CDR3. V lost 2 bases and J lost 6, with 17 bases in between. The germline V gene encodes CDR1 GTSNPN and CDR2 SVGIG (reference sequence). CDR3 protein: CAWSRGTPSTEQYF. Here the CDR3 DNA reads TGTGCCTGGAGTCGCGGAACCCCGAGCACCGAGCAGTACTTC.

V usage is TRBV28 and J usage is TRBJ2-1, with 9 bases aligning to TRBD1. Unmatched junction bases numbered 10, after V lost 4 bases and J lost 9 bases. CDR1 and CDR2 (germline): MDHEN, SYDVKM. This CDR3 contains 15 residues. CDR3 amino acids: CASSSQGAGSVEQFF. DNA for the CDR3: TGTGCCAGCAGTTCACAGGGGGCAGGGAGCGTTGAGCAGTTCTTC.

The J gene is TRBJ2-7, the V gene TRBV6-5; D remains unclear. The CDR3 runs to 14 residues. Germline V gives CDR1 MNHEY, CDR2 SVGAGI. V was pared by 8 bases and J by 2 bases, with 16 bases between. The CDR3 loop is CASPDPSFTYEQYF. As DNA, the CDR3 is TGTGCCAGCCCCGATCCCTCGTTTACCTACGAGCAGTACTTC.

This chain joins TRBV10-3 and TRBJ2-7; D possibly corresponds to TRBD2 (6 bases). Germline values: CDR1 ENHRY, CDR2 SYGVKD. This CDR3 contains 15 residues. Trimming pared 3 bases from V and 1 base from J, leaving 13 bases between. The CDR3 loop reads CAISDAGTVSYEQYF. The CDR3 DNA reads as TGTGCCATCAGTGACGCGGGGACGGTTTCCTACGAGCAGTACTTC.

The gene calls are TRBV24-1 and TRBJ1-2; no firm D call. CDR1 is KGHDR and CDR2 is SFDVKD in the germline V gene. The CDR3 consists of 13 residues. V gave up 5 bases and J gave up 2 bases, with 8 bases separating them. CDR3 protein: CATSAGGNYGYTF. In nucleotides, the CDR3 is TGTGCCACCAGTGCGGGAGGGAACTATGGCTACACCTTC.

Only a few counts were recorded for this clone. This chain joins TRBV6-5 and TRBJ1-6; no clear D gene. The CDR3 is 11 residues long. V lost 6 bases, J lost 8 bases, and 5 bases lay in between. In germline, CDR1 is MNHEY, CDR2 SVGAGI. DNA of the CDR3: TGTGCCAGCAGGATACATTCACCCCTCCACTTT. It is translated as CASRIHSPLHF.

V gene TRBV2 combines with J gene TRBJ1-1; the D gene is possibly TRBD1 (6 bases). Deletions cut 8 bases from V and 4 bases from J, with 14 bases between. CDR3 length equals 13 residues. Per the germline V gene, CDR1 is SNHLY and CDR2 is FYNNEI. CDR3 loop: CASLKGVSTEAFF. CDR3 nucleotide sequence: TGTGCCAGCTTAAAGGGGGTTTCCACTGAAGCTTTCTTT.

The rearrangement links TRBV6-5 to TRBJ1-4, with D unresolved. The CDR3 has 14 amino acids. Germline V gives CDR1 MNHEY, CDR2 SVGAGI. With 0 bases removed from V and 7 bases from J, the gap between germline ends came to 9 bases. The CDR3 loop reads CASSYSGSVEKLFF. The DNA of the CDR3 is TGTGCCAGCAGTTACTCGGGGAGTGTTGAAAAACTGTTTTTT.

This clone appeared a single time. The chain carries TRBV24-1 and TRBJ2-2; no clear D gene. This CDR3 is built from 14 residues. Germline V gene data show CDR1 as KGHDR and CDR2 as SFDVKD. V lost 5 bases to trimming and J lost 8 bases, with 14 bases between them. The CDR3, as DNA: TGTGCCACCAGTGCAGCAGCGTCGGCGGGGGAGCTGTTTTTT. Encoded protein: CATSAAASAGELFF.

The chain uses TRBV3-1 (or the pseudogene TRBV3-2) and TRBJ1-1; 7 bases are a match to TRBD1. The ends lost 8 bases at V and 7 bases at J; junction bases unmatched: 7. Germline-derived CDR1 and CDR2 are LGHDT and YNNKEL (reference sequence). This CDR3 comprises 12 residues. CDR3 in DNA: TGTGCCAGCGGAATGCAGGGGGGTGAAGCTTTCTTT. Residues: CASGMQGGEAFF.

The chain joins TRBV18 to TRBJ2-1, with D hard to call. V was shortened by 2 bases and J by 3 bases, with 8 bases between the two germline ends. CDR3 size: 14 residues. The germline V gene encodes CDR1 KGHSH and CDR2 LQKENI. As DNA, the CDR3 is TGTGCCAGCTCACCAGGGGTCAACTACAATGAGCAGTTCTTC. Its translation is CASSPGVNYNEQFF.

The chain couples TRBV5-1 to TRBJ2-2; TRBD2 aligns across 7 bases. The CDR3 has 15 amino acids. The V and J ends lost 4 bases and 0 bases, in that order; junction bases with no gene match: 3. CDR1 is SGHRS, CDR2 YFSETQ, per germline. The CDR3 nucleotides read TGCGCCAGCAGCCCCGGGGGGACGAACACCGGGGAGCTGTTTTTT. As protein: CASSPGGTNTGELFF.

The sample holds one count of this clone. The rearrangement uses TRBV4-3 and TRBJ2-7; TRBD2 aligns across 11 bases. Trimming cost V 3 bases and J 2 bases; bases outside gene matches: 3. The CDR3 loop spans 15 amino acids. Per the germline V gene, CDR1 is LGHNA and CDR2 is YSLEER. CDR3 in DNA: TGCGCCAGCAGCCAGGGGACTAGCGGTACCTACGAGCAGTACTTC. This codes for CASSQGTSGTYEQYF.

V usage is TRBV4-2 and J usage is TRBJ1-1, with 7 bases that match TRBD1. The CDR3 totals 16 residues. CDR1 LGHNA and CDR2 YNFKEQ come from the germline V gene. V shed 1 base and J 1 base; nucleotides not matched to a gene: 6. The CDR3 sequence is CASSQALTGPNTEAFF. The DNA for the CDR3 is TGTGCCAGCAGCCAAGCCTTGACAGGGCCGAACACTGAAGCTTTCTTT.